The 7 T cell receptor beta chains below come from one sample, sequenced in a study of T cells after yellow fever vaccination. TCRdb itself ran the 5' RACE reads through MiXCR, one entry per CDR3 protein. The sample records 340,000 or so distinct CDR3 sequences, around 12% being singletons. Sample: CD4+ T cells sorted from PBMCs, taken 15 days after the yellow fever booster vaccination. Receptor source: a man between 18 and 29 years old who received the YFV17D yellow fever vaccine.

This clonotype showed up just a few times. The chain combines TRBV10-3 with TRBJ1-5; the D is unclear. CDR1 ENHRY and CDR2 SYGVKD come from the germline V gene. The CDR3 loop spans 12 amino acids. V was pared by 10 bases and J by 2 bases, with 9 bases between. The DNA for the CDR3 is TGTGCCACCGAAAATGGCAATCAGCCCCAGCATTTT. It encodes CATENGNQPQHF.

In its sample, this clonotype was seen a few times. The chain joins TRBV5-1 to TRBJ1-1; tentatively, D is TRBD1 (5 bases). Germline V gives CDR1 SGHRS, CDR2 YFSETQ. The CDR3 totals 14 residues. V lost 4 bases, J lost 5 bases, and 15 bases lay in between. DNA of the CDR3: TGCGCCAGCAGCAAGGACACGGGTCATACTGAAGCTTTCTTT. As protein: CASSKDTGHTEAFF.

This clonotype appeared a few times. V usage is TRBV4-2 and J usage is TRBJ2-1, with 9 nucleotides matching TRBD2. CDR1 and CDR2 (germline): LGHNA, YNFKEQ. The CDR3 totals 16 residues. With 4 bases clipped from V and 5 bases from J, the junction kept 9 bases outside the gene matches. The chain's CDR3 is CASSRAEAGGDNEQFF. In DNA form, the CDR3 reads TGTGCCAGCAGCCGAGCGGAAGCGGGGGGTGACAATGAGCAGTTCTTC.

Only a few counts were recorded for this clonotype. The rearrangement joins TRBV28 to TRBJ1-5, with D perhaps matching TRBD1 (5 bases). The CDR3 is made up of 14 amino acids. V lost 2 bases and J lost 4, with 9 bases in between. CDR1 MDHEN and CDR2 SYDVKM come from the germline V gene. DNA for the CDR3: TGTGCCAGCAGTTTACCCCAGGGTAATCAGCCCCAGCATTTT. Translated, it gives CASSLPQGNQPQHF.

The rearrangement links TRBV12-3 or TRBV12-4 to TRBJ1-3, with D possibly TRBD1 on 5 matching bases. V dropped 1 base and J dropped 6 bases, with 13 bases sitting between them. The CDR3 sequence is 15 residues long. The CDR3 loop is CASSLGLPGLNTIYF. CDR3 bases: TGTGCCAGCAGTTTAGGCCTCCCAGGGTTAAACACCATATATTTT.

This clonotype was counted a few times. V is TRBV5-4 and J is TRBJ1-2; D is unclear. V was clipped by 0 bases and J by 5 bases, with 26 bases between them. The CDR3 extends over 19 amino acids. CDR1 is SGHNT and CDR2 is YYREEE in the germline V gene (reference sequence). For the CDR3, the DNA is TGTGCCAGCAGCTTGGCCCCTTCGGCAGGCAAAACCGTAGCTTATGGCTACACCTTC. It yields the protein CASSLAPSAGKTVAYGYTF.

This clonotype was picked up many times. V usage is TRBV3-1 and J usage is TRBJ2-2; D unclear. Germline assignment: CDR1 LGHDT and CDR2 YNNKEL (reference sequence). The germline V and J ends were trimmed by 4 bases and 4 bases, with 7 bases remaining between them. CDR3 size: 13 residues. This CDR3 reads CASSRRATGELFF. The CDR3 region has the DNA TGTGCCAGCAGCCGCCGGGCCACCGGGGAGCTGTTTTTT.